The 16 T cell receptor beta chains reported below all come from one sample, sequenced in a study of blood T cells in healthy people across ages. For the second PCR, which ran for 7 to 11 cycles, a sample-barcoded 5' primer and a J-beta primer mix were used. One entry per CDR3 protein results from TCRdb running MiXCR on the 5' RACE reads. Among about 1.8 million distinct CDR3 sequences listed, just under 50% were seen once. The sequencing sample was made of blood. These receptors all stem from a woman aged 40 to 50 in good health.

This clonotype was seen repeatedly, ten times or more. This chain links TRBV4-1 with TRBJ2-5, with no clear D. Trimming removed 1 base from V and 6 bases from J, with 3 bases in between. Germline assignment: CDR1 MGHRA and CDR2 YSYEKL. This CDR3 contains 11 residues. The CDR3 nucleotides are TGCGCCAGCAGCCAAGGGCAGACCCAGTACTTC. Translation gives CASSQGQTQYF.

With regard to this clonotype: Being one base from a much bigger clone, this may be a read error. The CDR3 reads CACSLGTGLQETQYF. The CDR3 DNA reads as TGTGCCTGCAGCTTAGGCACAGGGCTTCAAGAGACCCAGTACTTC. The V gene is TRBV7-2, the J gene TRBJ2-5; maybe TRBD1 (6 bases). The CDR3 is made up of 15 amino acids. Germline values: CDR1 SGHTA, CDR2 FQGNSA.

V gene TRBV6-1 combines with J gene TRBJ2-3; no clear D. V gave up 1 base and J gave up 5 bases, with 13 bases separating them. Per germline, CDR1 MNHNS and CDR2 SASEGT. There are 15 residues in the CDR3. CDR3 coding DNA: TGTGCCAGCAGTGAAGGTCACTATTCCGGAGATACGCAGTATTTT. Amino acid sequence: CASSEGHYSGDTQYF.

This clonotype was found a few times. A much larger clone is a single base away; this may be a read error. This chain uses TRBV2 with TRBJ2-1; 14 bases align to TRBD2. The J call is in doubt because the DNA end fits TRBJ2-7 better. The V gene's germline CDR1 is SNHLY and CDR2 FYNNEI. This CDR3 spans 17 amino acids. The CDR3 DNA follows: TGTGCCAGCAGCTACTCGGGACTAGCGGGGGTCTACAATGAGCAGTACTTC. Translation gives CASSYSGLAGVYNEQYF.

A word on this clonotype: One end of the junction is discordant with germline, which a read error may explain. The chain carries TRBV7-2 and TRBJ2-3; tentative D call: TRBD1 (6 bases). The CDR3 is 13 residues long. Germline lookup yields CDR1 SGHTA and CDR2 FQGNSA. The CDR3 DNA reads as TGTGCCAACAGCCGAAGCAGGGGAGATACGCAGTATTTT. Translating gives CANSRSRGDTQYF.

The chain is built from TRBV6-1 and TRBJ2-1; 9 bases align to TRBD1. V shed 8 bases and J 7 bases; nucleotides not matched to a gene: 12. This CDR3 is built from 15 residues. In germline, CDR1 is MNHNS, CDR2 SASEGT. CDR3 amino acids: CASRASGTGTNEQFF. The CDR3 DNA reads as TGTGCCAGCCGCGCGTCCGGGACAGGGACGAATGAGCAGTTCTTC.

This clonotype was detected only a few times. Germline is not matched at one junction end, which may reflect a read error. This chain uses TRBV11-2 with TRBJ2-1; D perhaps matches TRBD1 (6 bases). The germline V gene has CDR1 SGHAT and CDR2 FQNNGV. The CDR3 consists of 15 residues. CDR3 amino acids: CASSQTTGSNNEQFF. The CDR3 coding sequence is TGTGCCAGCAGTCAAACGACAGGCTCCAACAATGAGCAGTTCTTC.

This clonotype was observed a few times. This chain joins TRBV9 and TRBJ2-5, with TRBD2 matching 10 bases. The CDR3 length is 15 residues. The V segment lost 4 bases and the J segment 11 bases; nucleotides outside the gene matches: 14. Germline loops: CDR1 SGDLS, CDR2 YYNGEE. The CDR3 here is CASSPLAGGSGEQYF. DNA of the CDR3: TGTGCCAGCAGCCCCTTAGCGGGGGGTTCGGGGGAGCAGTACTTC.

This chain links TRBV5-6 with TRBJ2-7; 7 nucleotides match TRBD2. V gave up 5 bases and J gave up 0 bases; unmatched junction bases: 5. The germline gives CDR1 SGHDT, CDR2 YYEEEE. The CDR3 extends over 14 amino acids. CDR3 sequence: CASSLSGISYEQYF. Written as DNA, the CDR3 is TGTGCCAGCAGTCTAAGCGGGATCTCCTACGAGCAGTACTTC.

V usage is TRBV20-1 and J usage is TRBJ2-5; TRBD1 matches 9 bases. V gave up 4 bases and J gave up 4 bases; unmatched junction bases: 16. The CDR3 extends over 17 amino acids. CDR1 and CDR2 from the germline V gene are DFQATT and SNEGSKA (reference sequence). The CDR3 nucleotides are TGCAGTGCTATAAATCTCGAAGGGACAGGGTATAGAGAGACCCAGTACTTC. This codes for CSAINLEGTGYRETQYF.

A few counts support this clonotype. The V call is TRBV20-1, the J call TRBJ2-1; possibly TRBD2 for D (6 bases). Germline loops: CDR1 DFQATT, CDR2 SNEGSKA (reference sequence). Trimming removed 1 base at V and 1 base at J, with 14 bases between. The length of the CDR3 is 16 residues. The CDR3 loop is CSARVIGGLSYNEQFF. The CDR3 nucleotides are TGCAGTGCTAGAGTAATCGGGGGACTTTCCTACAATGAGCAGTTCTTC.

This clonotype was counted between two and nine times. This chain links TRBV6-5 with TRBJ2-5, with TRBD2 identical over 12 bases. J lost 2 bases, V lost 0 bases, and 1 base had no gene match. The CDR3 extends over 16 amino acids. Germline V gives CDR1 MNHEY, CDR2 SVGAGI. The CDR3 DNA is TGTGCCAGCAGTTACTCAGGACTAGCGGGACAAGAGACCCAGTACTTC. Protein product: CASSYSGLAGQETQYF.

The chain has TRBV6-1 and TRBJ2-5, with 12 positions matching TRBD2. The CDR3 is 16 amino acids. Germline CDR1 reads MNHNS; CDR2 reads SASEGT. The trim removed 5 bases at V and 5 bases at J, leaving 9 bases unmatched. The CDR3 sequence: CASSPTSGGLVETQYF. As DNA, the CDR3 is TGTGCCAGCAGTCCGACTAGCGGGGGCCTCGTTGAGACCCAGTACTTC.

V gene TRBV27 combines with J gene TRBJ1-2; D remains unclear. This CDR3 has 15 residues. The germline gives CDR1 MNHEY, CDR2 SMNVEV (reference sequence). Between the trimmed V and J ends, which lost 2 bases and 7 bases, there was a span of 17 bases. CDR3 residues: CASSLGGLGSSGYTF. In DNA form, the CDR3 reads TGTGCCAGCAGTTTAGGAGGCCTCGGGTCGTCTGGCTACACCTTC.

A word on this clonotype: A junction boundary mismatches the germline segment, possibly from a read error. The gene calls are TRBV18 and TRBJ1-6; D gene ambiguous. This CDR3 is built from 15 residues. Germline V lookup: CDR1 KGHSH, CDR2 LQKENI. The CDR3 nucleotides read TGTGCCAGCCCACCAGGTGGGGTAGTGAATTCACCCCTCCACTTT. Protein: CASPPGGVVNSPLHF.

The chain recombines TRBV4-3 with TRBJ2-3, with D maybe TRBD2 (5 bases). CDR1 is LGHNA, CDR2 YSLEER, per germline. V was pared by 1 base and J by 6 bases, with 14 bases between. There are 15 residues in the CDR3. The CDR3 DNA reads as TGCGCCAGCAGCCAAGGATTAACTAGATGGGATACGCAGTATTTT. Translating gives CASSQGLTRWDTQYF.